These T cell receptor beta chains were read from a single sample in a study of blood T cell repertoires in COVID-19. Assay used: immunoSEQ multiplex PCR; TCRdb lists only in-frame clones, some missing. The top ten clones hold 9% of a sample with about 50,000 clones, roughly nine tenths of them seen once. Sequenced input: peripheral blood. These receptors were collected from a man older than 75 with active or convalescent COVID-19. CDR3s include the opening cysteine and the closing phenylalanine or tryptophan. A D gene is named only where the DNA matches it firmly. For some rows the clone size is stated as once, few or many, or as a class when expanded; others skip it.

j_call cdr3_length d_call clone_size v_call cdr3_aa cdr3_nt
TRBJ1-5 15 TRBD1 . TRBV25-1 CASSASGGSNQPQHF TGTGCCAGCAGTGCATCAGGGGGCAGCAATCAGCCCCAGCATTTT
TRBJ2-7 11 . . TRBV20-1 CSARVGNEQYF TGCAGTGCTAGAGTCGGGAACGAGCAGTACTTC
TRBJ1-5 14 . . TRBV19 CASSIQDQNQPQHF TGTGCCAGTAGTATCCAGGATCAGAATCAGCCCCAGCATTTT
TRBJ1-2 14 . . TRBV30 CAWSETWGEDGYTF TGTGCCTGGAGTGAAACTTGGGGGGAAGATGGCTACACCTTC
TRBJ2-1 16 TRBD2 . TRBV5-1 CASSFLREYDINEQFF TGCGCCAGCAGCTTTCTGCGGGAGTATGACATAAATGAGCAGTTCTTC
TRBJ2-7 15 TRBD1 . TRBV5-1 CASSQQGAEKGEQYF TGCGCCAGCAGCCAGCAGGGGGCAGAGAAGGGCGAGCAGTACTTC
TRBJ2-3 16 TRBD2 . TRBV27 CASISLAGESTDTQYF TGTGCCAGCATCTCGTTAGCGGGGGAGAGCACAGATACGCAGTATTTT
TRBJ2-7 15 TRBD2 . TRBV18 CASSPPAGGPGEQYF TGTGCCAGCTCACCGCCGGCGGGGGGGCCGGGCGAGCAGTACTTC
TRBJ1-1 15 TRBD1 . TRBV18 CASSPGQGARTEAFF TGTGCCAGCTCACCGGGACAGGGGGCGCGGACTGAAGCTTTCTTT
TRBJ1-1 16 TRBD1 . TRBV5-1 CASSLRVGGVNTEAFF TGCGCCAGCAGCTTGCGTGTAGGGGGCGTAAACACTGAAGCTTTCTTT
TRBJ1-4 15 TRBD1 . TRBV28 CASGELQGIREKLFF TGTGCCAGCGGTGAGCTACAGGGGATACGGGAAAAACTGTTTTTT
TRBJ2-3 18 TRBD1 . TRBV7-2 CASSLARIARGSPDTQYF TGTGCCAGCAGCTTAGCACGTATCGCCAGGGGGTCCCCAGATACGCAGTATTTT
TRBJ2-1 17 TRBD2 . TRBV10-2 CASSESLIAGVWNEQFF TGCGCCAGCAGTGAGTCGTTAATAGCGGGAGTTTGGAATGAGCAGTTCTTC
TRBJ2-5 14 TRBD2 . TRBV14 CASRFSGRAMTQYF TGTGCCAGCAGGTTCAGCGGGAGGGCCATGACCCAGTACTTC
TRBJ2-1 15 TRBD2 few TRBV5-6 CASSGRTRYYNEQFF TGTGCCAGCAGCGGACGGACTAGATATTACAATGAGCAGTTCTTC
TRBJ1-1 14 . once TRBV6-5 CASSYSGRNTEAFF TGTGCCAGCAGTTACTCGGGCAGGAACACTGAAGCTTTCTTT
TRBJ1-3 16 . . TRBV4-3 CASSQDRRVSGNTIYF TGCGCCAGCAGCCAAGATCGCAGGGTCTCTGGAAACACCATATATTTT
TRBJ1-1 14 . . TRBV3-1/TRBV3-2 CASSLQGGNTEAFF TGTGCCAGCAGCCTCCAAGGGGGGAACACTGAAGCTTTCTTT
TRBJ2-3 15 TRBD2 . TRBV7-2 CASSPAGVSTDTQYF TGTGCCAGCAGTCCCGCGGGAGTTAGCACAGATACGCAGTATTTT
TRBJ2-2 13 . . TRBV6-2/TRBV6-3 CASSYSGTGELFF TGTGCCAGCAGTTACTCCGGCACCGGGGAGCTGTTTTTT
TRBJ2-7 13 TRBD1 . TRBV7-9 CASSSGQTHEQYF TGTGCCAGCAGCTCGGGACAGACCCACGAGCAGTACTTC
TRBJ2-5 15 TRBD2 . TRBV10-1 CASSEWGTSGETQYF TGCGCCAGCAGTGAGTGGGGGACTAGCGGGGAGACCCAGTACTTC
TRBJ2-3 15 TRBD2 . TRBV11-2 CASSFSGGSTDTQYF TGTGCCAGCAGCTTTAGCGGGGGGAGCACAGATACGCAGTATTTT
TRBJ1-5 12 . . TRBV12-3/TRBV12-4 CASSLSDQPQHF TGTGCCAGCAGTTTATCAGATCAGCCCCAGCATTTT
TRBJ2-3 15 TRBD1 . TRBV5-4 CASSLDRGAADTQYF TGTGCCAGCAGCCTGGACAGGGGCGCAGCAGATACGCAGTATTTT
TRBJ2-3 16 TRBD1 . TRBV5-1 CASSDSGTGLPDTQYF TGCGCCAGCAGCGATTCCGGGACAGGGCTCCCAGATACGCAGTATTTT
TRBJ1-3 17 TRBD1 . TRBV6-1 CASSERGQFYSGNTIYF TGTGCCAGCAGTGAACGGGGACAGTTCTACTCTGGAAACACCATATATTTT
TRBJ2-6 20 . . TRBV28 CASREGTGNILGGGANVLTF TGTGCCAGCAGAGAAGGAACAGGGAACATTTTAGGAGGTGGGGCCAACGTCCTGACTTTC
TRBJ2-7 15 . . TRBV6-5 CASSYSGTPVDEQYF TGTGCCAGCAGTTACTCGGGGACACCCGTTGACGAGCAGTACTTC
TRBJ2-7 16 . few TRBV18 CASSPSRGIGRGEQYF TGTGCCAGCTCACCATCTCGGGGGATAGGCCGGGGCGAGCAGTACTTC
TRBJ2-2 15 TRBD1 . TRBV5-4 CASSLGQGAGGELFF TGTGCCAGCAGCTTGGGGCAGGGGGCCGGCGGGGAGCTGTTTTTT
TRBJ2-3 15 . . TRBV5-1 CASSLVQGYTDTQYF TGCGCCAGCAGCTTGGTTCAGGGCTACACAGATACGCAGTATTTT